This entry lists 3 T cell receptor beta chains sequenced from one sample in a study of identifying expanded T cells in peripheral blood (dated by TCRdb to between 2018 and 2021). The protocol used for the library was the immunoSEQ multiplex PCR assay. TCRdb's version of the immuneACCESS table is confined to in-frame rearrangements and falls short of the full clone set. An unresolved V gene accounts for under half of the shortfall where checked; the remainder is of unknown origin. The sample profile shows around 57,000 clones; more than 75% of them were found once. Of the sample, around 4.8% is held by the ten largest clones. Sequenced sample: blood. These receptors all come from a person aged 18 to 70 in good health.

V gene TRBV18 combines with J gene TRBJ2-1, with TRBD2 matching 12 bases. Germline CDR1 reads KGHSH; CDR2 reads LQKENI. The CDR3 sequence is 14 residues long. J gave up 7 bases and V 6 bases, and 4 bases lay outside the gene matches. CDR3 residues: CASSRLAGDNEQFF. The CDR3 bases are TGTGCCAGCTCTCGACTAGCGGGGGATAATGAGCAGTTCTTC.

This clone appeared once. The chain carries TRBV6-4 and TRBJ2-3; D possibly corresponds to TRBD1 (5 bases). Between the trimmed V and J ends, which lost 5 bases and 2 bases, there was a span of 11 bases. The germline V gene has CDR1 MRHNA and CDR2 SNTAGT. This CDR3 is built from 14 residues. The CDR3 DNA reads TGTGCCAGCAGTCCTGACAGTCTCACAGATACGCAGTATTTT. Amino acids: CASSPDSLTDTQYF.

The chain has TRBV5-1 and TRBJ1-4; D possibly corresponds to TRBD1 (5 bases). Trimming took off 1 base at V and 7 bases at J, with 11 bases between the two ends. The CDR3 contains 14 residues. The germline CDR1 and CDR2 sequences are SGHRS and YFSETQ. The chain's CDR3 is CASSLSRDGEKLFF. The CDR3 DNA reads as TGCGCCAGCAGCTTGAGTAGGGACGGTGAAAAACTGTTTTTT.